What follows is one TCR beta chain and its context. The antigen is unknown. The source of the sample is a study of vaccination effects on CD4 cells after COVID-19. Clones were sequenced by immunoSEQ multiplex PCR, and TCRdb holds only the in-frame ones, with some missing. The repertoire holds 63,000 or so clones, over 65% seen once, with about 5% in the top ten. Before any sequencing was done, the ViraFEST assay used viral peptide pools to expand antigen-specific CD4+ T cells. Cultured cells yielded isolated CD4+ T cells after more than nine days. This person's SARS-CoV-2 infection, confirmed by PCR, occurred between March and December 2020. Cultures of fewer than 2.5 million PBMC per well contained about 10 IU/ml IL-2 plus 10 ug/ml peptides. The negative control culture condition consisted of an HIV-1 Nef peptide pool. The receptor's source is a human donor who had a prior SARS-CoV-2 infection. The specimen comprised CD4+ T cells from PBMCs cultured with HIV peptides, sampled before COVID-19 vaccination. Noted subset: HIV-1 Nef peptide pool negative control/reference culture.

Written as DNA, the CDR3 is TGTGCCAGTAGTATTTGGCTAGCGGGCCCGTACAATGAGCAGTTCTTC. Amino acid sequence: CASSIWLAGPYNEQFF. The rearrangement joins TRBV19 to TRBJ2-1; 8 bases are shared with TRBD2. Germline CDR1 LNHDA, CDR2 SQIVND (reference sequence). J lost 4 bases, V lost 3 bases, and 8 bases had no gene match. This CDR3 has 16 amino acids.